The entry that follows covers one T cell receptor beta chain sequence. No antigen is known for it. This sample is part of a study of cytomegalovirus exposure and HLA in healthy donors. Whole-study results and caveats: In a later analysis, HLA-associated TCR beta chains were more clonally expanded than equally common others. Roughly uniform depth of sequencing across donors was assumed in presence/absence analyses. There were several of the most significant clusters that appeared linked to common viral pathogens in a later analysis.

Sampled while nominally healthy, donors likely had unrecorded immune exposures. With 60 Vbeta and 13 Jbeta primers, the PCR was carried out. Clones were read by immunoSEQ multiplex PCR, and TCRdb kept only the in-frame ones, dropping some. The data hold fewer than 180,000 clones, with 55% to 70% observed a single time. This CDR3 is built from 15 residues. Germline V gene data show CDR1 as SGHTA and CDR2 as FQGNSA. V shed 2 bases and J shed 1 base, with 11 bases lying between them. The chain joins TRBV7-2 to TRBJ1-1; maybe TRBD1 (6 bases). The source of this sequence is a woman aged 55-75 years in good health and CMV-seropositive. Sequenced input: PBMCs. Written as DNA, the CDR3 is TGTGCCAGCAGCTTAATGGGACAAACGAACACTGAAGCTTTCTTT. Translated: CASSLMGQTNTEAFF.